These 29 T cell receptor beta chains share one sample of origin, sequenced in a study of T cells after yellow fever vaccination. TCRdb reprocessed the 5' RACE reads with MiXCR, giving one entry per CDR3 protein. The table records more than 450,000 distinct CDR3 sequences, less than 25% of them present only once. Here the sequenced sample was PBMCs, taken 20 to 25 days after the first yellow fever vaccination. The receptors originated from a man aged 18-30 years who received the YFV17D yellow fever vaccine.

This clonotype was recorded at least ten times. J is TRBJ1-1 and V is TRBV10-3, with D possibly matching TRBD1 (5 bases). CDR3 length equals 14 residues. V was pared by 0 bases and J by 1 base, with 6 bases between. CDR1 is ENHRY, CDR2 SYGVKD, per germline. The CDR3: CAISESRGNTEAFF. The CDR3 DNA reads TGTGCCATCAGTGAGTCGAGGGGGAACACTGAAGCTTTCTTT.

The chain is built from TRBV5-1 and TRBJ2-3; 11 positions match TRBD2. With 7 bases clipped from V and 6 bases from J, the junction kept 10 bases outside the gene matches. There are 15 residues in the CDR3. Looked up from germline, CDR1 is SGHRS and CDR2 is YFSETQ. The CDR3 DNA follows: TGCGCCAGCTATGCACTAGCGGGGGCGCCGGATACGCAGTATTTT. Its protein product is CASYALAGAPDTQYF.

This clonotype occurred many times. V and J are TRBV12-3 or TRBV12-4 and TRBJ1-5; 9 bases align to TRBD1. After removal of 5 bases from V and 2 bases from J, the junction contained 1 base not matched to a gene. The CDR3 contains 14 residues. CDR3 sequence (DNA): TGTGCCAGCAGTCGGACAGGGGGCAATCAGCCCCAGCATTTT. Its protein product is CASSRTGGNQPQHF.

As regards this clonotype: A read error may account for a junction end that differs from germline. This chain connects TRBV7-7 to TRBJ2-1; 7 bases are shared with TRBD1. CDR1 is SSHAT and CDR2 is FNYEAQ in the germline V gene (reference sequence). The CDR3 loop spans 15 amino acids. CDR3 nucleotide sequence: TGTGCTAGCAGCCTCAGGACAGGTGCCTACAATGAGCAGTTCTTC. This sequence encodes CASSLRTGAYNEQFF.

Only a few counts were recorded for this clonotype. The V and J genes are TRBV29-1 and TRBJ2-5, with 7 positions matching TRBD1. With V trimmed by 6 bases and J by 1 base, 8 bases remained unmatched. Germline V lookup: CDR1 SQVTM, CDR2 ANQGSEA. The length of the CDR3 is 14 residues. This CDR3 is CSVADRNLQETQYF. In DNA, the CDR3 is TGCAGCGTCGCGGACAGGAACCTCCAAGAGACCCAGTACTTC.

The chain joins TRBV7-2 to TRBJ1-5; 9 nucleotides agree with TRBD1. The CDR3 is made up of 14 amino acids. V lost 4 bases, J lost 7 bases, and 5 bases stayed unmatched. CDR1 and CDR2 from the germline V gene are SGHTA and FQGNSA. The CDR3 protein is CASSSDRGRQPQHF. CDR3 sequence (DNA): TGTGCCAGCAGCTCGGACAGGGGTCGGCAGCCCCAGCATTTT.

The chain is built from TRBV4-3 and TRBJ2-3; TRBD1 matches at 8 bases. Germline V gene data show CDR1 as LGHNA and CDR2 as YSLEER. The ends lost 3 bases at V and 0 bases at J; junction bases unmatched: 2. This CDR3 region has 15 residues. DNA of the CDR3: TGCGCCAGCAGCCACAGGACAGGGAGCACAGATACGCAGTATTTT. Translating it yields CASSHRTGSTDTQYF.

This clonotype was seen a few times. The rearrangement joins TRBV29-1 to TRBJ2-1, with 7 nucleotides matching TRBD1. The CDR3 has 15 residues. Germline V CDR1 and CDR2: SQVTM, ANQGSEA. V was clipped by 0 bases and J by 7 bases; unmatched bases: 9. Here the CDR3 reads CSVEDLRGQQNEQFF. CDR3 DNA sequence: TGCAGCGTTGAAGATCTGAGGGGGCAGCAGAATGAGCAGTTCTTC.

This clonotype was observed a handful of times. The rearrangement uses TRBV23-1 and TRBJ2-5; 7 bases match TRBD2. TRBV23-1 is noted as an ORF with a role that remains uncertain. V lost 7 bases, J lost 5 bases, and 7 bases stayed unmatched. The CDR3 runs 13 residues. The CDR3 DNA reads TGCGCCAGCACCTGGGGGGGTCTGGAGACCCAGTACTTC. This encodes CASTWGGLETQYF.

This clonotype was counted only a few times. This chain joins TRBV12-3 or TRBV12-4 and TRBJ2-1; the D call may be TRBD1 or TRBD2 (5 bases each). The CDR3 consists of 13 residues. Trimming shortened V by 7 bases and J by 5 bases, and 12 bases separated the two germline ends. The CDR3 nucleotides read TGTGCCAGCACTTGGGACGGAGACAATGAGCAGTTCTTC. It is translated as CASTWDGDNEQFF.

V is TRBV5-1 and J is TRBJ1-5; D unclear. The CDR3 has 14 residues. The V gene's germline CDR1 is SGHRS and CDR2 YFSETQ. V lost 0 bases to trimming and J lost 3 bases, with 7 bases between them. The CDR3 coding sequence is TGCGCCAGCAGCTTGGATGGAATCAATCAGCCCCAGCATTTT. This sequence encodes CASSLDGINQPQHF.

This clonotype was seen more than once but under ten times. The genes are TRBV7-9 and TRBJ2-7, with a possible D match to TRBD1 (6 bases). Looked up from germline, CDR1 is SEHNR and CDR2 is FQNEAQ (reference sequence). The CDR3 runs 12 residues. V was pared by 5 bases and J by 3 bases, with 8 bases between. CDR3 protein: CASSQQGYEQYV. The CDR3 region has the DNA TGTGCCAGCAGCCAACAGGGCTACGAGCAGTACGTC.

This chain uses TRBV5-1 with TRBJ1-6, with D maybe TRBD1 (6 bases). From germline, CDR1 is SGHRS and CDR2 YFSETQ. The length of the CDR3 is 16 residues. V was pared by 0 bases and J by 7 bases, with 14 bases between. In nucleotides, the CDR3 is TGCGCCAGCAGCTTGGGATTTGGACAGACGAATTCACCCCTCCACTTT. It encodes CASSLGFGQTNSPLHF.

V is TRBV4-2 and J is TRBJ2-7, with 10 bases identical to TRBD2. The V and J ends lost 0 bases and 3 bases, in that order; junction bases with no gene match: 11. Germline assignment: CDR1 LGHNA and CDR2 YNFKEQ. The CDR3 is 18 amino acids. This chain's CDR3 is CASSQDGLAGELNYEQYF. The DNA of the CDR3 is TGTGCCAGCAGCCAAGATGGCCTAGCGGGGGAGCTGAACTACGAGCAGTACTTC.

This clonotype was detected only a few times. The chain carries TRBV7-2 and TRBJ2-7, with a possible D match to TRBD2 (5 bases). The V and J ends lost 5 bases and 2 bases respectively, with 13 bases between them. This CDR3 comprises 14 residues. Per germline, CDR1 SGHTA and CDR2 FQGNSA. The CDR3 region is CASSLITGTYEQYF. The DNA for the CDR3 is TGTGCCAGCAGCCTCATCACGGGAACCTACGAGCAGTACTTC.

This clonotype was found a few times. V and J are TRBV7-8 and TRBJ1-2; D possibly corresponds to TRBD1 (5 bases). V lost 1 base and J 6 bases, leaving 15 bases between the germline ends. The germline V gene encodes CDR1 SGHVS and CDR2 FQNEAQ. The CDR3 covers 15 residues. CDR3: CASSLGTASGHGYTF. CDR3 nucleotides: TGTGCCAGCAGCTTAGGAACAGCATCGGGGCATGGCTACACCTTC.

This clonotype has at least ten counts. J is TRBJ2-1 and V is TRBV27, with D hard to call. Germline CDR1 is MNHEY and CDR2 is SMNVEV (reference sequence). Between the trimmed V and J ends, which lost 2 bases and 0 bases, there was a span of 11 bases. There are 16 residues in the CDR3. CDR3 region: CASSLQAISSYNEQFF. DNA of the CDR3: TGTGCCAGCAGTTTACAGGCGATCTCCTCCTACAATGAGCAGTTCTTC.

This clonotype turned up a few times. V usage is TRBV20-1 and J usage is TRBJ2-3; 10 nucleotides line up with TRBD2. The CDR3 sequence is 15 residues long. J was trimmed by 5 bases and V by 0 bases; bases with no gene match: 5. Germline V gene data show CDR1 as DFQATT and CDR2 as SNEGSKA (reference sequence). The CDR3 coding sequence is TGCAGTGCTAGAGAAACTAGCGGGGTCGTAGATACGCAGTATTTT. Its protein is CSARETSGVVDTQYF.

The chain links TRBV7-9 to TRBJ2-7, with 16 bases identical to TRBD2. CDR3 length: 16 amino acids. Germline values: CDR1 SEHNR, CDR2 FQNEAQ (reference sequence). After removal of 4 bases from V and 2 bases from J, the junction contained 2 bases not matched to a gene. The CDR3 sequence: CASSSGLAGGTYEQYF. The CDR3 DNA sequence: TGTGCCAGCAGCTCGGGACTAGCGGGGGGGACCTACGAGCAGTACTTC.

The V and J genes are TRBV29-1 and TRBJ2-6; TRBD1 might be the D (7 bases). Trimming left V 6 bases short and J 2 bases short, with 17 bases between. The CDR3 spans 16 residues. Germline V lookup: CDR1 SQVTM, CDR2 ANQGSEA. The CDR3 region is CSVEEGAPTGANVLTF. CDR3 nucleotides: TGCAGCGTGGAGGAGGGGGCGCCCACTGGGGCCAACGTCCTGACTTTC.

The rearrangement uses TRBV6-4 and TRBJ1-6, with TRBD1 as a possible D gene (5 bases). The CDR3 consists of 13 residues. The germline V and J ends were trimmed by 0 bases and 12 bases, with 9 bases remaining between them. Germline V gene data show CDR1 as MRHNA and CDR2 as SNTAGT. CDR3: CASSDSMGGPLHF. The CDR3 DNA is TGTGCCAGCAGTGACTCGATGGGGGGACCCCTCCACTTT.

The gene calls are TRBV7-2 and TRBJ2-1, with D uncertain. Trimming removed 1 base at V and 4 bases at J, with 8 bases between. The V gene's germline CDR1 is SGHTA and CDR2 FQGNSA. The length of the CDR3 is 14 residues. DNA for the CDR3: TGTGCCAGCAGCTTAGTGCTACCGTACAATGAGCAGTTCTTC. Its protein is CASSLVLPYNEQFF.

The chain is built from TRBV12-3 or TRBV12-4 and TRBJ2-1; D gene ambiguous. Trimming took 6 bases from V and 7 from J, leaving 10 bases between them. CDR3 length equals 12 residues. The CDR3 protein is CASSFSTNEQFF. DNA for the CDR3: TGTGCCAGCAGCTTTAGCACAAATGAGCAGTTCTTC.

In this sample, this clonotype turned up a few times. CDR3 sequence: CASSWTTGPREQYV. The CDR3 DNA sequence: TGTGCCAGCAGTTGGACGACAGGGCCACGCGAGCAGTACGTC. V gene TRBV27 combines with J gene TRBJ2-7, with 7 bases aligning to TRBD1. Germline lookup yields CDR1 MNHEY and CDR2 SMNVEV (reference sequence). This CDR3 spans 14 amino acids. Unmatched junction bases numbered 9, after V lost 4 bases and J lost 6 bases.

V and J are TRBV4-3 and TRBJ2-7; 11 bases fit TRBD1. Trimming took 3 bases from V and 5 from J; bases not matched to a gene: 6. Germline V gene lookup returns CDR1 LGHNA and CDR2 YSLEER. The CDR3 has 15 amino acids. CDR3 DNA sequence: TGCGCCAGCAGCCAGGCGAGGGACAGGGGGGACGAGCAGTACTTC. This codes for CASSQARDRGDEQYF.

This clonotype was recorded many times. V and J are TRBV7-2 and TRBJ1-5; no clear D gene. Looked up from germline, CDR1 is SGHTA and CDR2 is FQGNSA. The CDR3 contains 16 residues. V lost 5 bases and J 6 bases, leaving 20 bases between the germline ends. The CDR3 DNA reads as TGTGCCAGCAGCCCGGGGAGAGAGCGGGGTCGTCAGCCCCAGCATTTT. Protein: CASSPGRERGRQPQHF.

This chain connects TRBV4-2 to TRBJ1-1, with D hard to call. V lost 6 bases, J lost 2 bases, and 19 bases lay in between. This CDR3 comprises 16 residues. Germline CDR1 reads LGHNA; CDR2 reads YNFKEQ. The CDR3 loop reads CASSRDTRYGNTEAFF. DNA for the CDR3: TGTGCCAGCAGTCGCGATACGAGGTACGGAAACACTGAAGCTTTCTTT.

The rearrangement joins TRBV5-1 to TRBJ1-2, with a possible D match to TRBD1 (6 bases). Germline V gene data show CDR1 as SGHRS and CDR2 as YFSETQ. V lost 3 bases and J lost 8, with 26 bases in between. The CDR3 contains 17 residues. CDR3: CASSSGALRAETRGYTF. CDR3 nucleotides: TGCGCCAGCAGCTCGGGGGCCCTGCGGGCTGAGACTAGGGGCTACACCTTC.

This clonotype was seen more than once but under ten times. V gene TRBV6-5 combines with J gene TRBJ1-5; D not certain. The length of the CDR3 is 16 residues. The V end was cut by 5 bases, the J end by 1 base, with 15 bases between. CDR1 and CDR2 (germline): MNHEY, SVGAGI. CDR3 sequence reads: CASSTRASPSNQPQHF. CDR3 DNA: TGTGCCAGCAGTACCCGGGCCTCACCCAGCAATCAGCCCCAGCATTTT.